The 24 T cell receptor beta chains given below trace back to one sample, sequenced in a study of blood T cell repertoires in COVID-19. Clones were read by immunoSEQ multiplex PCR, and TCRdb kept only the in-frame ones, dropping some. The data contain around 210,000 clones, about 86% of them singletons. Specimen: peripheral blood. These receptors all come from a man between 18 and 29 years old with active or convalescent COVID-19.

V and J are TRBV15 and TRBJ2-5; possible D gene TRBD2, 6 bases. The CDR3 is 15 residues long. The V gene's germline CDR1 is LNHNV and CDR2 YYDKDF (reference sequence). V was trimmed by 0 bases and J by 7 bases, leaving 15 bases between them. CDR3 nucleotide sequence: TGTGCCACCAGCAGAGACGGCAGGCAGGGAGGGACCCAGTACTTC. Translated: CATSRDGRQGGTQYF.

The gene calls are TRBV19 and TRBJ1-1; the match to TRBD1 covers 7 bases. V was clipped by 3 bases and J by 2 bases; unmatched bases: 6. This CDR3 spans 15 amino acids. Germline V gene sequence: CDR1 LNHDA, CDR2 SQIVND (reference sequence). The CDR3, as DNA: TGTGCCAGTAGTATCGCCGACAGGGCAAACACTGAAGCTTTCTTT. Amino acid sequence: CASSIADRANTEAFF.

This clone showed up just once. The gene calls are TRBV9 and TRBJ2-3; D is unclear. Trimming cost V 2 bases and J 2 bases, with 12 bases left between them. The CDR3 length is 15 residues. Germline V gene lookup returns CDR1 SGDLS and CDR2 YYNGEE. The CDR3: CASSVRWSPTDTQYF. The CDR3 coding sequence is TGTGCCAGCAGCGTGAGGTGGTCCCCCACAGATACGCAGTATTTT.

The chain combines TRBV30 with TRBJ1-2; D gene uncertain. Germline V gene sequence: CDR1 GTSNPN, CDR2 SVGIG (reference sequence). This CDR3 has 12 amino acids. Trimming stripped 6 bases from V and 4 bases from J, with 12 bases between. CDR3 sequence reads: CACPGFRYGYTF. The CDR3 bases are TGTGCCTGTCCGGGGTTCCGCTATGGCTACACCTTC.

J is TRBJ1-1 and V is TRBV28; D gene ambiguous. The CDR3 has 15 amino acids. Germline CDR1 reads MDHEN; CDR2 reads SYDVKM. V was trimmed by 2 bases and J by 1 base, leaving 11 bases between them. The CDR3 DNA sequence: TGTGCCAGCAGTTTAATTTTTTACGGGAACACTGAAGCTTTCTTT. Amino acids: CASSLIFYGNTEAFF.

The gene calls are TRBV28 and TRBJ1-1, with 9 bases matching TRBD1. Trimming removed 4 bases from V and 7 bases from J; junction bases left unmatched: 7. The V gene's germline CDR1 is MDHEN and CDR2 SYDVKM. The CDR3 consists of 14 residues. The CDR3 here is CASSWTGTGSEAFF. The DNA of the CDR3 is TGTGCCAGCAGTTGGACCGGGACAGGGAGTGAAGCTTTCTTT.

The rearrangement links TRBV30 to TRBJ2-3; D is possibly TRBD1 (5 bases). The length of the CDR3 is 12 residues. The germline CDR1 and CDR2 sequences are GTSNPN and SVGIG (reference sequence). The ends were cut back, 3 bases at V and 7 bases at J, with 11 bases in the middle. CDR3 nucleotide sequence: TGTGCCTGGAGCCCGACAGTAAATACGCAGTATTTT. Translated, it gives CAWSPTVNTQYF. Filled out from reference TRBV30 and TRBJ2-3, the complete variable domain reads SQTIHQWPATLVQPVGSPLSLECTVEGTSNPNLYWYRQAAGRGLQLLFYSVGIGQISSEVPQNLSASRPQDRQFILSSKKLLLSDSGFYLCAWSPTVNTQYFGPGTRLTVL.

The chain combines TRBV18 with TRBJ2-1, with 12 positions matching TRBD2. V lost 4 bases and J lost 5; bases outside the gene matches: 6. Germline CDR1 and CDR2: KGHSH and LQKENI. The CDR3 is 16 residues long. The CDR3: CASSLTSGSPHNEQFF. The CDR3 region has the DNA TGTGCCAGCTCACTGACTAGCGGGAGTCCACACAATGAGCAGTTCTTC.

The CDR3 is CASSLGTTSGPYNEQFF. The CDR3 DNA is TGTGCCAGCAGCTTAGGGACTACTAGCGGCCCTTACAATGAGCAGTTCTTC. V and J are TRBV11-2 and TRBJ2-1; 8 bases are a match to TRBD2. The J segment lost 4 bases and the V segment lost 1 base, leaving 9 bases of the junction unmatched. The CDR3 extends over 17 amino acids. Per the germline V gene, CDR1 is SGHAT and CDR2 is FQNNGV.

The chain carries TRBV10-3 and TRBJ1-5; a possible D gene is TRBD1 (6 bases). V lost 6 bases and J lost 3, with 15 bases in between. Germline loops: CDR1 ENHRY, CDR2 SYGVKD. The CDR3 spans 15 residues. In DNA form, the CDR3 reads TGTGCCATCAGCCCCGGGACACCTGACAATCAGCCCCAGCATTTT. Its protein is CAISPGTPDNQPQHF.

J is TRBJ2-1 and V is TRBV7-9; D uncertain. The CDR3 covers 11 residues. V was pared by 0 bases and J by 8 bases, with 2 bases between. The germline V gene has CDR1 SEHNR and CDR2 FQNEAQ (reference sequence). CDR3 sequence: CASSLADEQFF. For the CDR3, the DNA is TGTGCCAGCAGCTTAGCCGATGAGCAGTTCTTC.

The chain is built from TRBV19 and TRBJ1-3, with D tentatively TRBD1 (5 bases). Germline-derived CDR1 and CDR2 are LNHDA and SQIVND (reference sequence). Trimming shortened V by 6 bases and J by 0 bases, and 9 bases separated the two germline ends. The CDR3 runs 14 residues. CDR3 coding DNA: TGTGCCAGTAGCAGGGCCCCCTCTGGAAACACCATATATTTT. This translates into CASSRAPSGNTIYF.

This chain uses TRBV7-2 with TRBJ2-2; 9 nucleotides line up with TRBD1. From germline, CDR1 is SGHTA and CDR2 FQGNSA. J lost 0 bases, V lost 5 bases, and 4 bases had no gene match. CDR3 length: 16 residues. The DNA of the CDR3 is TGTGCCAGCAGCCACAGGACAGGGGCGAACACCGGGGAGCTGTTTTTT. Amino acids: CASSHRTGANTGELFF.

This chain connects TRBV25-1 to TRBJ1-2; D ambiguous. The V gene lost 6 bases and the J gene lost 0 bases, with 11 bases spanning the gap. Per the germline V gene, CDR1 is MGHDK and CDR2 is SYGVNS. This CDR3 region has 14 residues. This chain's CDR3 is CASSRLGANYGYTF. CDR3 sequence (DNA): TGTGCCAGCAGCCGACTTGGAGCTAACTATGGCTACACCTTC.

The chain joins TRBV6-2 or TRBV6-3 to TRBJ2-7, with 7 bases that match TRBD1. Trimming at V came to 4 bases and at J to 2 bases, leaving 5 bases not matched to a gene. In germline, CDR1 is MNHEY, CDR2 SVGEGT. The CDR3 has 14 residues. The CDR3 sequence is CASSWGTAPYEQYF. The CDR3 DNA reads as TGTGCCAGCAGTTGGGGGACAGCACCCTACGAGCAGTACTTC.

The DNA of the CDR3 is TGTGCCTGGAGTGTCTCATTGACAGGGAACTATGGCTACACCTTC. It specifies CAWSVSLTGNYGYTF. This chain joins TRBV30 and TRBJ1-2, with 7 bases fitting TRBD1. CDR3 length equals 15 residues. CDR1 is GTSNPN and CDR2 is SVGIG in the germline V gene (reference sequence). V lost 0 bases to trimming and J lost 2 bases; unmatched junction nucleotides: 6.

This chain joins TRBV19 and TRBJ2-3; possibly TRBD2 for D (6 bases). This CDR3 spans 16 amino acids. Germline V gene sequence: CDR1 LNHDA, CDR2 SQIVND (reference sequence). V lost 1 base and J 0 bases, leaving 11 bases between the germline ends. CDR3 bases: TGTGCCAGTAGTATAGTCCCAGCGGGCAGCACAGATACGCAGTATTTT. Amino acids: CASSIVPAGSTDTQYF.

This clone appeared once. The CDR3 region has the DNA TGTGCCAGCAGCCACATAGGTGGGAGCGGAGCTGGGGCAGATACGCAGTATTTT. It is translated as CASSHIGGSGAGADTQYF. V is TRBV4-2 and J is TRBJ2-3; D may be TRBD2 (5 bases). Germline CDR1 is LGHNA and CDR2 is YNFKEQ. Trimming left V 3 bases short and J 4 bases short, with 23 bases between. The CDR3 has 18 residues.

The V and J genes are TRBV19 and TRBJ2-7, with 7 positions matching TRBD1. V was clipped by 5 bases and J by 0 bases; unmatched bases: 4. This CDR3 has 14 residues. The germline gives CDR1 LNHDA, CDR2 SQIVND (reference sequence). CDR3 bases: TGTGCCAGTAGTCCGACAGGGAGCTCCTACGAGCAGTACTTC. Translated, it gives CASSPTGSSYEQYF.

The J gene is TRBJ1-5, the V gene TRBV5-1; D is ambiguous. Germline values: CDR1 SGHRS, CDR2 YFSETQ. The CDR3 is made up of 19 amino acids. The ends were cut back, 3 bases at V and 0 bases at J, with 22 bases in the middle. CDR3 bases: TGCGCCAGCAGCTCGTATCGGGAACGACTGAAATATAGCAATCAGCCCCAGCATTTT. Translation gives CASSSYRERLKYSNQPQHF.

The chain employs TRBV4-2 and TRBJ1-1, with a weak D call TRBD1 (6 bases). CDR3 length equals 17 residues. Trimming took 0 bases from V and 6 from J, leaving 20 bases between them. The germline V gene has CDR1 LGHNA and CDR2 YNFKEQ. Here the CDR3 DNA reads TGTGCCAGCAGCCAAGAGGATCAACAGGGCCCCCTCGCTGAAGCTTTCTTT. Translated: CASSQEDQQGPLAEAFF.

The chain is built from TRBV6-5 and TRBJ2-4, with 7 positions matching TRBD2. V shed 10 bases, J shed 9 bases, and the junction held 12 bases outside the gene matches. The V gene's germline CDR1 is MNHEY and CDR2 SVGAGI. The CDR3 is 13 amino acids. CDR3 amino acids: CATNPGGFGIQYF. The DNA for the CDR3 is TGTGCCACCAACCCGGGGGGATTTGGCATTCAGTACTTC.

The chain joins TRBV28 to TRBJ1-1; D perhaps matches TRBD1 (5 bases). The CDR3 loop spans 14 amino acids. Germline V CDR1 and CDR2: MDHEN, SYDVKM. V lost 5 bases and J 5 bases, leaving 15 bases between the germline ends. Written as DNA, the CDR3 is TGTGCCAGCAGTATCAGGGATACGTGGACTGAAGCTTTCTTT. This codes for CASSIRDTWTEAFF.

CDR3 amino acids: CASSLGGQHNQPQHF. CDR3 nucleotides: TGTGCCAGCAGCTTGGGAGGACAGCACAATCAGCCCCAGCATTTT. The gene calls are TRBV5-4 and TRBJ1-5, with D maybe TRBD1 (6 bases). Trimming took 0 bases from V and 3 from J, leaving 10 bases between them. Germline V gene data show CDR1 as SGHNT and CDR2 as YYREEE (reference sequence). The CDR3 has 15 residues. Using reference TRBV5-4 and TRBJ1-5 for the parts outside the CDR3, the full variable domain is ETGVTQSPTHLIKTRGQQVTLRCSSQSGHNTVSWYQQALGQGPQFIFQYYREEENGRGNFPPRFSGLQFPNYSSELNVNALELDDSALYLCASSLGGQHNQPQHFGDGTRLSIL.